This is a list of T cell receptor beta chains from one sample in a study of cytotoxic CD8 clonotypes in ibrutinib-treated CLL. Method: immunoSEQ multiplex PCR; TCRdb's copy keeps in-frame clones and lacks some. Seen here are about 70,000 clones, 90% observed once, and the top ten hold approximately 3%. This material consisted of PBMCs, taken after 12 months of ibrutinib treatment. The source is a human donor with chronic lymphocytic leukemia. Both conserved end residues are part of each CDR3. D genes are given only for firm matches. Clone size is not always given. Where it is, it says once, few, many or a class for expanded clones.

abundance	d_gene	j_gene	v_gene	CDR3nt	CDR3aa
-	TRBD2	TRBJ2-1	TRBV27	TGTGCCAGCAGTTATACCGGGACTAGCGCATTGAGCTCCTACAATGAGCAGTTCTTC	CASSYTGTSALSSYNEQFF
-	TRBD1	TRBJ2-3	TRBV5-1	TGCGCCAGCAGCTTGACCACCGGGACAGAGCAGTATTTT	CASSLTTGTEQYF
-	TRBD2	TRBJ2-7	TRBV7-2	TGTGCCAGCAGCTTAGGTAGCGGGAGCTACGAGCAGTACTTC	CASSLGSGSYEQYF
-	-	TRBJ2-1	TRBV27	TGTGCCAGCAGTTTACTAGTGGGAGCCTCCTACAATGAGCAGTTCTTC	CASSLLVGASYNEQFF
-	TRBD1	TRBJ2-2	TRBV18	TGTGCCAGCTCACCACGGCCCGCGACAGGGGAGAACACCGGGGAGCTGTTTTTT	CASSPRPATGENTGELFF
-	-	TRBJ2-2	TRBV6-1	TGTGCCAGCAGTGAGAACAGGGTGGTCGGGGAGCTGTTTTTT	CASSENRVVGELFF
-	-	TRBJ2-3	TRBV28	TGTGCCAGCAGTATAGACCGAGGAGATACGCAGTATTTT	CASSIDRGDTQYF
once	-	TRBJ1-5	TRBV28	TGTGCCAGTACAGGGCGGGCTAGCAATCAGCCCCAGCATTTT	CASTGRASNQPQHF
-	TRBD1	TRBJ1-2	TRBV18	TGTGCCAGCTCACCGGGGACAGGGAACTATGGCTACACCTTC	CASSPGTGNYGYTF
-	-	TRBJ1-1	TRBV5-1	TGCGCCAGCAGCTTGGTATGGGGGGGTTCCGCTGAAGCTTTCTTT	CASSLVWGGSAEAFF
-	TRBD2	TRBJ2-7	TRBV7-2	TGTGCCAGCAGCGATCGTCGACTAGCGGGAGTGGAGCAGTACTTC	CASSDRRLAGVEQYF
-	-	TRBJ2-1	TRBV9	TGTGCCAGCAGCGCGCCTACTATGAGCTCCTACAATGAGCAGTTCTTC	CASSAPTMSSYNEQFF
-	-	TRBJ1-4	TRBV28	TGTGCCAGCAGTTTACGACGGATTAATGAAAAACTGTTTTTT	CASSLRRINEKLFF
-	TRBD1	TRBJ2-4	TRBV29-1	TGCAGCGTTGAAGATCTGTCCGTGACAGGGGGCTTACTAGCCAAAAACATTCAGTACTTC	CSVEDLSVTGGLLAKNIQYF
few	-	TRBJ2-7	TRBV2	TGTGCCAGCAGCCCGGTCCGGTACGAGCAGTACTTC	CASSPVRYEQYF
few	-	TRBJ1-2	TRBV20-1	TGCAGTGGTAAAGCTAACTATGGCTACACCTTC	CSGKANYGYTF
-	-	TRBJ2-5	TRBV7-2	TGTGCCAGCAGCTTTACAGGGCAAGAGACCCAGTACTTC	CASSFTGQETQYF
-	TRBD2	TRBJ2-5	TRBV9	TGTGCCAGCAGCTTCGGGACTAGCGGGAGGTCCCCGCGAGAGACCCAGTACTTC	CASSFGTSGRSPRETQYF
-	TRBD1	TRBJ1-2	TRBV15	TGTGCCACCAGCAGAACGGACAGGGGGGACTATGGCTACACCTTC	CATSRTDRGDYGYTF
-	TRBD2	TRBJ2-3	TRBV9	TGTGCCAGCAGCGTAGTAGCGGGGCCTAGCACAGATACGCAGTATTTT	CASSVVAGPSTDTQYF
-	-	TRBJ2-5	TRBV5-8	TGTGCCAGCAGCTTGGTAGCGAGGAGCCAGTACTTC	CASSLVARSQYF
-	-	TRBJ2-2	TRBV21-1	TGTGCCAGCAGCAAAGGACGCGTCCCTAGGCGTTCCACCGGGGAGCTGTTTTTT	CASSKGRVPRRSTGELFF
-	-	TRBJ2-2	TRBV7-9	TGTGCCAGCAGCTTAGGAGGGATGGTCGGGGAGCTGTTTTTT	CASSLGGMVGELFF
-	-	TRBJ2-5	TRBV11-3	TGTGCCAGCAGCCCCACGCCACAGGGGGGGTTCAGAGAGACCCAGTACTTC	CASSPTPQGGFRETQYF
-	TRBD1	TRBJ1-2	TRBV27	TGTGCCAGCAGTTCTTCTTTTTTCCCCGGACAGGGGCGGAACTATGGCTACACCTTC	CASSSSFFPGQGRNYGYTF
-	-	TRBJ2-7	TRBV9	TGTGCCAGCAGCGTAGACGGGACGAGCTCCTACGAGCAGTACTTC	CASSVDGTSSYEQYF
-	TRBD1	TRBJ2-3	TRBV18	TGTGCCAGCTCACCACGTTTACAGGGGCGCACAGATACGCAGTATTTT	CASSPRLQGRTDTQYF
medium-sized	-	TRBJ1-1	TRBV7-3	TGTGCCAGCAGCTTAAACGGCAGGTCGAACACTGAAGCTTTCTTT	CASSLNGRSNTEAFF
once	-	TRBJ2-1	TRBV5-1	TGCGCCAGCAGACTCGAAGGGTACCCAGTGAGCTCCTACAATGAGCAGTTCTTC	CASRLEGYPVSSYNEQFF
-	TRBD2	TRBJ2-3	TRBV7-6	TGTGCCAGCAGCTTAGGAGGCGGGAGGGCCCCAGATACGCAGTATTTT	CASSLGGGRAPDTQYF
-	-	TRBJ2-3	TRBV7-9	TGTGCCAGCAGCCCCCCTTCAGATACGCAGTATTTT	CASSPPSDTQYF
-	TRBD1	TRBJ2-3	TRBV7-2	TGTGCCAGCAGCCCGGGACAGGGGACAGATACGCAGTATTTT	CASSPGQGTDTQYF
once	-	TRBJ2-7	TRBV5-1	TGCGCCAGCAGCTTGGAGGCAGGCGGTGAGCAGTACTTC	CASSLEAGGEQYF
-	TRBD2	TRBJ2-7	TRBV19	TGTGCCAGTAGTCCCGACGCCGGGGGAGGGTTCTACGAGCAGTACTTC	CASSPDAGGGFYEQYF
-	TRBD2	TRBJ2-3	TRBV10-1	TGCGCCAGCAGTGGGGAGCGGGGGCGCACAGATACGCAGTATTTT	CASSGERGRTDTQYF
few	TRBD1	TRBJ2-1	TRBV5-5	TGTGCCAGCAGCCGGACAGGGGGCCGTGATGAGCAGTTCTTC	CASSRTGGRDEQFF
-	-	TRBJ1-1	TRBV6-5	TGTGCCAGCAGCCCTGCTTCTGTGTCCACTGAAGCTTTCTTT	CASSPASVSTEAFF
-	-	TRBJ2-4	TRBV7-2	TGTGCCAGCAGTCCGAGGCCGACAGCTCTAGCCAAAAACATTCAGTACTTC	CASSPRPTALAKNIQYF
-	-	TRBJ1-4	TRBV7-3	TGTGCCAGCAGCTTAGATGGACGTTATGAAAAACTGTTTTTT	CASSLDGRYEKLFF
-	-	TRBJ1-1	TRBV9	TGTGCCAGCAGCGCCCTGGGGTGGAACACTGAAGCTTTCTTT	CASSALGWNTEAFF
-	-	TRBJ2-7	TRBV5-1	TGCGCCAGCAGCTTGGCCAAGCCGGGAAGTTCCTCCTACGAGCAGTACTTC	CASSLAKPGSSSYEQYF
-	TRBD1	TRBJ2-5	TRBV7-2	TGTGCCAGCAGCCATGGGAGGAGGGACAGGTATTCGTTGGAGACCCAGTACTTC	CASSHGRRDRYSLETQYF
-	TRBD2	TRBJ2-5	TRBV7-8	TGTGCCAGCAGCTTAGCGACTCTAGCGGGAGGGCTGACGGAGACCCAGTACTTC	CASSLATLAGGLTETQYF
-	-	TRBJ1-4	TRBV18	TGTGCCAGCTCGAGACAGAGGGATGAAAAACTGTTTTTT	CASSRQRDEKLFF
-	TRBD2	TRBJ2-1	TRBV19	TGTGCCAGTAGTCGGGGGACCACTAGCGGGAGGGCCAATCCGTACAATGAGCAGTTCTTC	CASSRGTTSGRANPYNEQFF
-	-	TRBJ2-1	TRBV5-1	TGCGCCAGCAGCTCCGCCGCTACGAACAATGAGCAGTTCTTC	CASSSAATNNEQFF
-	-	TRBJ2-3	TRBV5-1	TGCGCCAGCAGCGTTACCGGGACTAGCACAGATACGCAGTATTTT	CASSVTGTSTDTQYF
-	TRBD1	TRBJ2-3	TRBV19	TGTGCCAGTACCTCCCCAGGGGGCGGCACAGATACGCAGTATTTT	CASTSPGGGTDTQYF
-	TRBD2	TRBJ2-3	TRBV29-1	TGCAGCGTTCAGCTAGCGGAGCAAAGCACAGATACGCAGTATTTT	CSVQLAEQSTDTQYF
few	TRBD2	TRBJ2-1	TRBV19	TGTGCCAGTAGTATAGATAAGCGGGGCCAGGGATGGGAGCAGTTCTTC	CASSIDKRGQGWEQFF
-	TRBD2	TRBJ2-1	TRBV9	TGTGCCAGCAGCGTAGGCGGGACTAGCGGGAGTGTTTACAATGAGCAGTTCTTC	CASSVGGTSGSVYNEQFF
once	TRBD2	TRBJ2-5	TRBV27	TGTGCCAGCAGCCATGGACTAGTCCTGGGGAGGACCCAGTACTTC	CASSHGLVLGRTQYF
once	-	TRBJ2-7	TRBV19	TGTGCCAGTAGTATGTTTCCTGCAGGAAAGCAGTTAAGGATCTCCTACGAGCAGTACTTC	CASSMFPAGKQLRISYEQYF
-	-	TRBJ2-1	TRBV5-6	TGTGCCAGCAGTTTGCGCCAGGGGAGCTCCTACAATGAGCAGTTCTTC	CASSLRQGSSYNEQFF
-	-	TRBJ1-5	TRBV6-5	TGTGCCAGCAGTTACTCGAGTAACAATCAGCCCCAGCATTTT	CASSYSSNNQPQHF
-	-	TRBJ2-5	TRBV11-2	TGTGCCAGCAGCCGGCAGCTTTTAGGAGCAGCTCAAGAGACCCAGTACTTC	CASSRQLLGAAQETQYF
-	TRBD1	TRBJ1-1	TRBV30	TGTGCCTGGGGGGGACAGGGCTCAGCTTTCTTT	CAWGGQGSAFF
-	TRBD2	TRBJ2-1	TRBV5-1	TGCGCCAGCAGCACACCGCCGGCGGGAGGGCCTTTCAATGAGCAGTTCTTC	CASSTPPAGGPFNEQFF
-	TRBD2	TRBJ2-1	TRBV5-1	TGCGCCAGCAGCTTGGAAAGGACTAGCCGCAGCAAGGAGCAGTTCTTC	CASSLERTSRSKEQFF
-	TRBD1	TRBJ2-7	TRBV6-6	TGTGCCAGCAGTGATTCCGGGACAGGGACCTACGAGCAGTACTTC	CASSDSGTGTYEQYF